This T cell receptor (beta chain) was documented in a study of blood T cell repertoires in COVID-19. Study-level information: Collection of acute and convalescent COVID-19 samples took place in the United States, Italy and Spain. T cells, B-cell-depleted T cells, or PBMCs provided the cDNA or gDNA that served as material.

This CDR3 region has 15 residues. CDR1 SGHRS and CDR2 YFSETQ come from the germline V gene. The trim removed 1 base at V and 7 bases at J, leaving 10 bases unmatched. In the source study's methods: Scientists estimated how many nucleated cells there were by amplifying reference gene primers. The table came from immunoSEQ multiplex PCR; TCRdb's copy has only in-frame clones and leaves some out. The D gene and trimming were derived from the DNA, and the V and J assignments and clone size from that table. In the table there are about 39,000 clones, more than 80% of which are singletons. The sample was peripheral blood. The chain joins TRBV5-1 to TRBJ1-2, with 7 bases matching TRBD1. The sequence was obtained from a man in his sixties with acute or convalescent COVID-19. CDR3 DNA sequence: TGCGCCAGCAGCTTGTACGCTGGGGACAGAAGTGGCTACACCTTC. Protein: CASSLYAGDRSGYTF.